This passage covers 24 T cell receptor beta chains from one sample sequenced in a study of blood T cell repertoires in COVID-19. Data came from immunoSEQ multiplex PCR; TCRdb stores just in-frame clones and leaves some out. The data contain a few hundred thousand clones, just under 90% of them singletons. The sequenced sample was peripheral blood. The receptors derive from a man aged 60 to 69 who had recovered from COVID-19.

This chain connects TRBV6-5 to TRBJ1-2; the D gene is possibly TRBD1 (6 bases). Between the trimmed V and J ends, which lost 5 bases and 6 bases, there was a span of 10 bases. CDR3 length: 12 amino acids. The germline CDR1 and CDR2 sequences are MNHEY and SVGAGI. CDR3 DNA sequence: TGTGCCAGCAGTCCGGACAGAGATGGCTACACCTTC. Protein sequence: CASSPDRDGYTF.

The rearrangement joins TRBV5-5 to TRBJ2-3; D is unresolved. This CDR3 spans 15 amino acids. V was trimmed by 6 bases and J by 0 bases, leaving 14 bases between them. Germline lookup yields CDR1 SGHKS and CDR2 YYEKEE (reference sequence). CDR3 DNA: TGTGCCAGCACAATAAACAGTGCTAGCACAGATACGCAGTATTTT. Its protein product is CASTINSASTDTQYF.

CDR3 amino acids: CASSTYLSPYEQYF. The CDR3 nucleotides read TGTGCCAGCAGCACCTACTTAAGCCCCTACGAGCAGTACTTC. The rearrangement uses TRBV7-2 and TRBJ2-7; D call uncertain. The germline V gene encodes CDR1 SGHTA and CDR2 FQGNSA. This CDR3 spans 14 amino acids. V was pared by 5 bases and J by 2 bases, with 13 bases between. Full variable domain (outside the CDR3, taken from reference TRBV7-2 and TRBJ2-7): GAGVSQSPSNKVTEKGKDVELRCDPISGHTALYWYRQSLGQGLEFLIYFQGNSAPDKSGLPSDRFSAERTGGSVSTLTIQRTQQEDSAVYLCASSTYLSPYEQYFGPGTRLTVT.

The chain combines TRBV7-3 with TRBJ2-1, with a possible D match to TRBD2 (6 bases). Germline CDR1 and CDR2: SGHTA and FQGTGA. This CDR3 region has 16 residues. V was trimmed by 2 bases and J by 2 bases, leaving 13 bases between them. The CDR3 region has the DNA TGTGCCAGCAGCTTAGGGCGGGGTACCACCTACAATGAGCAGTTCTTC. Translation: CASSLGRGTTYNEQFF. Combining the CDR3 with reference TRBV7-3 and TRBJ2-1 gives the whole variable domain GAGVSQTPSNKVTEKGKYVELRCDPISGHTALYWYRQSLGQGPEFLIYFQGTGAADDSGLPNDRFFAVRPEGSVSTLKIQRTERGDSAVYLCASSLGRGTTYNEQFFGPGTRLTVL.

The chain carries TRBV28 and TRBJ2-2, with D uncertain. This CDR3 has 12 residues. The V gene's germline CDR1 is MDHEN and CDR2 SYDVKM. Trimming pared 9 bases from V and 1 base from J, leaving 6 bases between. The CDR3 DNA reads TGTGCCAGTGGCAGGAACACCGGGGAGCTGTTTTTT. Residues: CASGRNTGELFF.

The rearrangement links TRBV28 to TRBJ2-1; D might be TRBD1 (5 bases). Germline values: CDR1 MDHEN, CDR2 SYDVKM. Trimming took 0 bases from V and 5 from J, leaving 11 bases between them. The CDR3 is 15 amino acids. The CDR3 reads CASSLWQGDNNEQFF. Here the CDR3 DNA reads TGTGCCAGCAGTTTATGGCAGGGCGATAACAATGAGCAGTTCTTC.

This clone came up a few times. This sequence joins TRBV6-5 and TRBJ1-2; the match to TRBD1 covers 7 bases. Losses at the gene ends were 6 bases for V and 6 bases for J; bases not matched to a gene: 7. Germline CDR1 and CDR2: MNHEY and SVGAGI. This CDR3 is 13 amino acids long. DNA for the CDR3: TGTGCCAGCAGGACCCCGGGGACAGATGGCTACACCTTC. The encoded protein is CASRTPGTDGYTF.

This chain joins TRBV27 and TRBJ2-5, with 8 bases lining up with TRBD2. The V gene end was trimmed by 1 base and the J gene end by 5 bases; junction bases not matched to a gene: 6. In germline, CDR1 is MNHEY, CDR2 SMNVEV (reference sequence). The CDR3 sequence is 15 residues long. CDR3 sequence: CASSLYAGGSETQYF. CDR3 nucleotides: TGTGCCAGCAGTTTATACGCGGGGGGATCGGAGACCCAGTACTTC.

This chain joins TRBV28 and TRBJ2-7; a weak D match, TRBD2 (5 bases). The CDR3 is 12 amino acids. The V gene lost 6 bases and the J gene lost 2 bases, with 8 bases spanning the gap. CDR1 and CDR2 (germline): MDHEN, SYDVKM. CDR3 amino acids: CASSGVTYEQYF. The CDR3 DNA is TGTGCCAGCAGCGGGGTAACCTACGAGCAGTACTTC.

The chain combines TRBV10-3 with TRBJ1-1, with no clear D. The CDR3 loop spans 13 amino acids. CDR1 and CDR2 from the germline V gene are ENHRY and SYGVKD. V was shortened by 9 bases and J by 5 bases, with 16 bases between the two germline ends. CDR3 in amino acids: CAITNSPETEAFF. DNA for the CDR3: TGTGCCATTACCAACTCCCCCGAAACTGAAGCTTTCTTT.

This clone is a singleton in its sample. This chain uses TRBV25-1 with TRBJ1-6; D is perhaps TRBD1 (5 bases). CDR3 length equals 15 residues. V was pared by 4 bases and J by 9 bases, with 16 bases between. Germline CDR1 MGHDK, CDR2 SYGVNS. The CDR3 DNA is TGTGCCAGCAGTGGGGGAGGGGTAGGGGCTTCACCCCTCCACTTT. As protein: CASSGGGVGASPLHF.

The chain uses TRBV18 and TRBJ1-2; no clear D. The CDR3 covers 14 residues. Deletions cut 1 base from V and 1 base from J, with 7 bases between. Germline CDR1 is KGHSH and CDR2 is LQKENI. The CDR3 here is CASSPLADNYGYTF. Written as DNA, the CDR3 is TGTGCCAGCTCACCACTTGCAGATAACTATGGCTACACCTTC.

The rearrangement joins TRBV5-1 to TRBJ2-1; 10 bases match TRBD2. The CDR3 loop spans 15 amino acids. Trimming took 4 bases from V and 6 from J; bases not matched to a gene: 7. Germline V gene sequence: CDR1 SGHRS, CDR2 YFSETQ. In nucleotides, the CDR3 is TGCGCCAGCAGCGGCGGGACTAGCGAGGTCAATGAGCAGTTCTTC. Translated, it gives CASSGGTSEVNEQFF. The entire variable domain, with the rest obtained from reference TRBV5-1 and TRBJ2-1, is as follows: KAGVTQTPRYLIKTRGQQVTLSCSPISGHRSVSWYQQTPGQGLQFLFEYFSETQRNKGNFPGRFSGRQFSNSRSEMNVSTLELGDSALYLCASSGGTSEVNEQFFGPGTRLTVL.

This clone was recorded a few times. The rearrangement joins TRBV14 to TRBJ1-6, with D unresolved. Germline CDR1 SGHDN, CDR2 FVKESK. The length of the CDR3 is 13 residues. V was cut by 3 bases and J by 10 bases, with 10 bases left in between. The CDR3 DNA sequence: TGTGCCAGCAGCCAGACGAGGAGATCACCCCTCCACTTT. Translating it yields CASSQTRRSPLHF.

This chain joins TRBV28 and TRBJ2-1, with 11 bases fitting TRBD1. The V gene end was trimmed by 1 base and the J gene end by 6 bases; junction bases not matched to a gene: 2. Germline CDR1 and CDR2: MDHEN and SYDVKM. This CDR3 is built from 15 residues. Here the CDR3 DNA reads TGTGCCAGCAGTTTATCCGGACAGGGGGCCAATGAGCAGTTCTTC. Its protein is CASSLSGQGANEQFF.

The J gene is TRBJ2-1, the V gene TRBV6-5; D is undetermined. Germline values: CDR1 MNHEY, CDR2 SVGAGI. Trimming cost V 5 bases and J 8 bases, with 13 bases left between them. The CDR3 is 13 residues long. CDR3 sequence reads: CASSPRRSDEQFF. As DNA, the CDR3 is TGTGCCAGCAGTCCCCGCCGGAGCGATGAGCAGTTCTTC.

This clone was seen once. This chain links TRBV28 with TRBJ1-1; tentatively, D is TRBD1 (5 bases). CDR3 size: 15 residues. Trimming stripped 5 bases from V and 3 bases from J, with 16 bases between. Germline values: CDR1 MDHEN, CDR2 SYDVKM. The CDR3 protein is CASSGSGGGDTEAFF. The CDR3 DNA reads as TGTGCCAGCAGTGGAAGTGGGGGAGGGGACACTGAAGCTTTCTTT. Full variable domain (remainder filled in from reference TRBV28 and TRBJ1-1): DVKVTQSSRYLVKRTGEKVFLECVQDMDHENMFWYRQDPGLGLRLIYFSYDVKMKEKGDIPEGYSVSREKKERFSLILESASTNQTSMYLCASSGSGGGDTEAFFGQGTRLTVV.

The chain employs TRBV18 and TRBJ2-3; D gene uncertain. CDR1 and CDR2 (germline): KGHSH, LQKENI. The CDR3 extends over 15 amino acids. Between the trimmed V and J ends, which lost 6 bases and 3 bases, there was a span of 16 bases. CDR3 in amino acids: CASSRNPPRTDTQYF. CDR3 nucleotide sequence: TGTGCCAGCTCCCGCAATCCCCCTAGGACAGATACGCAGTATTTT. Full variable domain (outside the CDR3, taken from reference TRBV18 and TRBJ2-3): NAGVMQNPRHLVRRRGQEARLRCSPMKGHSHVYWYRQLPEEGLKFMVYLQKENIIDESGMPKERFSAEFPKEGPSILRIQQVVRGDSAAYFCASSRNPPRTDTQYFGPGTRLTVL.

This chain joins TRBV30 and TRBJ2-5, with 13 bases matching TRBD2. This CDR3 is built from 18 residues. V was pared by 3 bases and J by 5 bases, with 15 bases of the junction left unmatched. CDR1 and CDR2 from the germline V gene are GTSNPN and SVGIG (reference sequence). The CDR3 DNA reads TGTGCCTGGAGCTCAGGGATACTAGCGGGAGGGCCGGGGGAGACCCAGTACTTC. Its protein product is CAWSSGILAGGPGETQYF.

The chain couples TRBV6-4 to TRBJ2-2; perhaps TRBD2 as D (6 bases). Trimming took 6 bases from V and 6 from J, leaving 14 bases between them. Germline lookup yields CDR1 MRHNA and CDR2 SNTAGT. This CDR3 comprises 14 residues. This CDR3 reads CASRRDGGSGELFF. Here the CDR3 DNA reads TGTGCCAGCAGAAGGGACGGAGGGTCCGGGGAGCTGTTTTTT.

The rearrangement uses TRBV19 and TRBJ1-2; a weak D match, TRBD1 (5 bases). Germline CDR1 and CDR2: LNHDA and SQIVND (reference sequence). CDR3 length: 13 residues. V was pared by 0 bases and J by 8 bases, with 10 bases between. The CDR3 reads CASSIDGTGGYTF. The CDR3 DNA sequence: TGTGCCAGTAGTATAGACGGGACTGGCGGCTACACCTTC.

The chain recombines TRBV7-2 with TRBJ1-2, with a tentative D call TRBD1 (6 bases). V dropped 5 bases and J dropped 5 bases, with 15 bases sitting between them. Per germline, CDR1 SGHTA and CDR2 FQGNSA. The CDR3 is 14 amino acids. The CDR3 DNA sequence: TGTGCCAGCAGCCCTAACAGGGATACGTATGGCTACACCTTC. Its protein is CASSPNRDTYGYTF.

The CDR3 DNA sequence: TGCGCCAGCAGCACCCAGGGGTACAATGAGCAGTTCTTC. This sequence encodes CASSTQGYNEQFF. The rearrangement joins TRBV5-1 to TRBJ2-1, with a weak D call TRBD1 (6 bases). The CDR3 has 13 residues. V was trimmed by 4 bases and J by 4 bases, leaving 9 bases between them. Germline CDR1 reads SGHRS; CDR2 reads YFSETQ.

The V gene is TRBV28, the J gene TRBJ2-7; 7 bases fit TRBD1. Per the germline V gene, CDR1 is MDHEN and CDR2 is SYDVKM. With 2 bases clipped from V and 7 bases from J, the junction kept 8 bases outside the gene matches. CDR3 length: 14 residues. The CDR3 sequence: CASSLEGALSEQYF. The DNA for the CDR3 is TGTGCCAGCAGTTTAGAGGGGGCTTTGAGTGAGCAGTACTTC.